This T cell receptor beta chain emerged from a study of Ad26.COV2.S vaccination and SARS-CoV-2 variants. Germline values: CDR1 SEHNR, CDR2 FQNEAQ (reference sequence). This CDR3 is built from 16 residues. The J segment lost 3 bases and the V segment lost 7 bases, leaving 11 bases of the junction unmatched. Only in-frame clones appear in the TCRdb table, and some are missing; sequencing was by immunoSEQ multiplex PCR. The sample lists approximately 97,000 clones; around 80% were seen once. This clonotype was obtained from a human donor who had recovered from COVID-19. This rearrangement joins TRBV7-9 to TRBJ1-4, with TRBD1 matching over 7 bases. Material: peripheral blood, obtained after recovery from COVID-19. CDR3 in DNA: TGTGCCAGCACCCGACAGGGCCCAGGAGCTAATGAAAAACTGTTTTTT. Translation: CASTRQGPGANEKLFF.